This T cell receptor (beta chain) derives from a study of blood T cell repertoires in COVID-19. The V segment lost 4 bases and the J segment 8 bases; nucleotides outside the gene matches: 15. CDR1 SGHRS and CDR2 YFSETQ come from the germline V gene. The CDR3 runs 16 residues. Libraries were prepared by immunoSEQ multiplex PCR; TCRdb keeps only in-frame clonotypes and omits some of them. The data show a few hundred thousand clones, about nine tenths seen once. This TCR derives from a woman in her twenties or thirties who had recovered from COVID-19. The sequencing input was peripheral blood. This chain joins TRBV5-1 and TRBJ2-4; 7 bases are a match to TRBD1. CDR3 in DNA: TGCGCCAGCAGCCCCGACAGGGACCTCACCGGTGACATTCAGTACTTC. Translating gives CASSPDRDLTGDIQYF.